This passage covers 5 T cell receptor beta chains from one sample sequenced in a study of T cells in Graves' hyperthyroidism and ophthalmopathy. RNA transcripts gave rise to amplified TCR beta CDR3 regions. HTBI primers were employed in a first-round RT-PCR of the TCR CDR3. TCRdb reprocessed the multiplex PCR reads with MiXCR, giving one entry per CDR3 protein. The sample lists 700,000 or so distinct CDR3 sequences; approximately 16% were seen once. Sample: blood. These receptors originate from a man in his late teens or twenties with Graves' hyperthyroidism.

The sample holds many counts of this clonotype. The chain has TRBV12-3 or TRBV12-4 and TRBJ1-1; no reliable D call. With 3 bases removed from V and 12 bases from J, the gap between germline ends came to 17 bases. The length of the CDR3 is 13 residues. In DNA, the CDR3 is TGTGCCAGCAGTTTTAACACCCCAACACAACCTTTCTTT. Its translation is CASSFNTPTQPFF.

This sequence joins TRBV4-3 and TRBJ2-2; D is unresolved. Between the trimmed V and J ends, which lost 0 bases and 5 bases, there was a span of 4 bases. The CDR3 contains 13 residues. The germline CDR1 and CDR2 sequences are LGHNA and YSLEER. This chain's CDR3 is CASSQDRTGELFF. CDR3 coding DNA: TGCGCCAGCAGCCAAGATCGAACCGGGGAGCTGTTTTTT.

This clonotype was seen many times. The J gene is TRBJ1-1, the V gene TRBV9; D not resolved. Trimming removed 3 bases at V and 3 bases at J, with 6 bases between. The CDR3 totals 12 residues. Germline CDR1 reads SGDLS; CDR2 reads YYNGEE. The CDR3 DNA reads TGTGCCAGCAGCGAGAGGGACACTGAAGCTTTCTTT. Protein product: CASSERDTEAFF. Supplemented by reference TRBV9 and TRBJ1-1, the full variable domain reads DSGVTQTPKHLITATGQRVTLRCSPRSGDLSVYWYQQSLDQGLQFLIQYYNGEERAKGNILERFSAQQFPDLHSELNLSSLELGDSALYFCASSERDTEAFFGQGTRLTVV.

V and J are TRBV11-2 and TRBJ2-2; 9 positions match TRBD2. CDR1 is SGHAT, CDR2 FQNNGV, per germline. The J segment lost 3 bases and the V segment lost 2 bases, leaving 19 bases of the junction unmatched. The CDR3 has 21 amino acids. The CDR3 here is CASSLKTPGRREGLDTGELFF. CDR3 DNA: TGTGCCAGCAGCTTAAAAACCCCCGGACGGCGGGAGGGCCTGGACACCGGGGAGCTGTTTTTT.

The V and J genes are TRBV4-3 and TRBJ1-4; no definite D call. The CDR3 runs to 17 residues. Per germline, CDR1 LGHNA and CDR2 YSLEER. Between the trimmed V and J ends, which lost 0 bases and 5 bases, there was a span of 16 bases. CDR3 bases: TGCGCCAGCAGCCAAGATGGGCGCTCGGGCGCCAATGAAAAACTGTTTTTT. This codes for CASSQDGRSGANEKLFF.